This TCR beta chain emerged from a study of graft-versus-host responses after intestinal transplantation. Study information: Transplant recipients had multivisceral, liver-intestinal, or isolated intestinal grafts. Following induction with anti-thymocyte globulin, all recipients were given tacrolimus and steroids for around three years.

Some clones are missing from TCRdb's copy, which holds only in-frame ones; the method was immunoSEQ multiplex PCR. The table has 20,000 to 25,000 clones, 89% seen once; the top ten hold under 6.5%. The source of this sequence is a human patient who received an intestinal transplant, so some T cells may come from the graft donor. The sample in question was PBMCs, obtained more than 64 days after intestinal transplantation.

This CDR3 reads CASSFSGLAGELYEQYF. The CDR3, as DNA: TGTGCCAGCAGCTTTTCGGGACTAGCGGGGGAGCTTTACGAGCAGTACTTC. The chain recombines TRBV5-6 with TRBJ2-7; TRBD2 agrees at 14 bases. Per germline, CDR1 SGHDT and CDR2 YYEEEE. J was trimmed by 4 bases and V by 2 bases; bases with no gene match: 8. The CDR3 extends over 17 amino acids.